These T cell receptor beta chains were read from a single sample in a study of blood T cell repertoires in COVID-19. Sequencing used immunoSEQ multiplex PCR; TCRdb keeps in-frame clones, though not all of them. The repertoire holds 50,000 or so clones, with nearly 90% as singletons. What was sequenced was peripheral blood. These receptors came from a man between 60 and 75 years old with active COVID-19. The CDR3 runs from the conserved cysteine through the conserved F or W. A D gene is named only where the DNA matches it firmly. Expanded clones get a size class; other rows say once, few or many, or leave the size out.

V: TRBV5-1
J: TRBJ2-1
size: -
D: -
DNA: TGCGCCAGCAGCTTGGTGGGACATCCCCGCTGGTTCTTC
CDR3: CASSLVGHPRWFF

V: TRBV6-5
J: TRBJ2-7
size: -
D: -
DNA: TGTGCCAGCACCCCCGGACAAGGATACGAGCAGTACTTC
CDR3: CASTPGQGYEQYF

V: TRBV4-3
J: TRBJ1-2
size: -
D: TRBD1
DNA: TGCGCCAGCAGCCAAGGGGTACAGGGGGCAAGAGGCTACACCTTC
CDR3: CASSQGVQGARGYTF

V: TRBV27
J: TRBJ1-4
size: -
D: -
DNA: TGTGCCAGCACCCTTGTTGGGGGGGGGAGGATTAATGAAAAACTGTTTTTT
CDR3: CASTLVGGGRINEKLFF

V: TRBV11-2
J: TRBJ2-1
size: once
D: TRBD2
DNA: TGTGCCAGCAGCTGGGGACTAGCGGGAGTACTGACCCACAATGAGCAGTTCTTC
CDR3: CASSWGLAGVLTHNEQFF

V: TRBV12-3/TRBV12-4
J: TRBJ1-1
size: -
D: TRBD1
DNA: TGTGCCAGCAGTTTCCAGGGGGGAACTGAAGCTTTCTTT
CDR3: CASSFQGGTEAFF

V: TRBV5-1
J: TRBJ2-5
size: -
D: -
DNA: TGCGCCAGCAGCTTGGGGCCGATAAGGGGCGCCTTAGAGACCCAGTACTTC
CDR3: CASSLGPIRGALETQYF

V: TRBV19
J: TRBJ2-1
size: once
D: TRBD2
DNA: TGTGCCAGTAATGGGGCGGGAGCGGGTCGCTACAATGAGCAGTTCTTC
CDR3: CASNGAGAGRYNEQFF

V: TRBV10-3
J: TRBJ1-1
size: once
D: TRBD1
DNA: TGTGCCATCACTCCGGACAGGGGGTTTCCTGAAGCTTTCTTT
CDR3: CAITPDRGFPEAFF

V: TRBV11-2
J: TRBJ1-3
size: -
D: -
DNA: TGTGCCAGCAGCTTACCGGTGGGGTCGGGGGGAAACACCATATATTTT
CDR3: CASSLPVGSGGNTIYF

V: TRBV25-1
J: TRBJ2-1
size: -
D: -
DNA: TGTGCCAGCAGTGGACTACTCAGGAGGAATGCTGAGCAGTTCTTC
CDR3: CASSGLLRRNAEQFF

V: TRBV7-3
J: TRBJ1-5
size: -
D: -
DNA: TGTGCCAGCGGAAAAAGTGGCAGAGGGGGTTATAGCAATCAGCCCCAGCATTTT
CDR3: CASGKSGRGGYSNQPQHF

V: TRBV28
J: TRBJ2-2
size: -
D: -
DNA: TGTGCCAGCAGTCCCCCCGGGGTGCGCACCGGGGAGCTGTTTTTT
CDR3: CASSPPGVRTGELFF

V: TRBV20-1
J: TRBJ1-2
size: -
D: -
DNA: TGCAGTGCTAGTAAAAAAAGGGGCTATGGCTACACCTTC
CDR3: CSASKKRGYGYTF

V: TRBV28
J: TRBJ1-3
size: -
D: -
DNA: TGTGCCAGCAGTTCCGATGAGGGGGCTGGAAACACCATATATTTT
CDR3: CASSSDEGAGNTIYF

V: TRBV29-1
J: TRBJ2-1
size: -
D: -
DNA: TGCAGCGTCGAATCAGGTTCCTACAATGAGCAGTTCTTC
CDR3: CSVESGSYNEQFF

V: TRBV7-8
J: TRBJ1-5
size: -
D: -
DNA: TGTGCCAGCAGCTTATACAGGGATCAGCCCCAGCATTTT
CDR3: CASSLYRDQPQHF

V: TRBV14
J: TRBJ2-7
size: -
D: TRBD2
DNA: TGTGCCAGCAGCCAGGGACTAGCGGGGGGGCACCACTCACAAGACTCCTACGAGCAGTACTTC
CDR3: CASSQGLAGGHHSQDSYEQYF

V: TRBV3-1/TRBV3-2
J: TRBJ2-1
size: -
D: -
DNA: TGTGCCAGCAGCCCCCCTCCGTGGGCTACCAGCTCCTACAATGAGCAGTTCTTC
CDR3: CASSPPPWATSSYNEQFF

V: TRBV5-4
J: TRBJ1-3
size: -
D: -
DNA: TGTGCCAGCAGCTTGGGGCAGGGAAACACCATATATTTT
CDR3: CASSLGQGNTIYF

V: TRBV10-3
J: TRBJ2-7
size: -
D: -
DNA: TGTGCCATCAGTGTGGTCGGGACACCCGACTCCTACGAGCAGTACTTC
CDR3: CAISVVGTPDSYEQYF

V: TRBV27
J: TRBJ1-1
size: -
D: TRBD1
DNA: TGTGCCAGCAGTTCCGGGACAGGGGGCCTTGAAGCTTTCTTT
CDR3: CASSSGTGGLEAFF

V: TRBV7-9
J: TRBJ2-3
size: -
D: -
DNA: TGTGCCAGCAGCTTAGATTGGCAGAGAGGAAGAGATACGCAGTATTTT
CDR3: CASSLDWQRGRDTQYF

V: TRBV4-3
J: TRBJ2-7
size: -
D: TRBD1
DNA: TGCGCCAGCAGCCGACGTGGACAGGGGCAGTCCTACGAGCAGTACTTC
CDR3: CASSRRGQGQSYEQYF

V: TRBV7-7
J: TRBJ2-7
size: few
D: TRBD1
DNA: TGTGCTAGCAGCCCGGGGACGGGACAGGGCACCGAGCAGTACTTC
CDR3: CASSPGTGQGTEQYF